Listed below are T cell receptor beta chains from one sample, sequenced in a study of blood T cell repertoires in COVID-19. TCRdb's copy holds only in-frame clones and misses some; the assay was immunoSEQ multiplex PCR. This sample yields more than 300,000 clones, of which approximately 88% are seen a single time; about 1.5% belongs to the top ten. The specimen was peripheral blood. Receptor source: a woman aged 30 to 39 with COVID-19, enrolled during active disease. Both conserved end residues are part of each CDR3. The D gene is left open where the match is weak. Clone size is given for some rows only: seen once, a few or many times, or a class if the clone is expanded.

J gene: TRBJ1-1; D gene: TRBD1; clone size: -; V gene: TRBV28; CDR3 protein: CASRLGTGEAFF; CDR3 DNA: TGTGCCAGCAGGCTTGGGACAGGGGAAGCTTTCTTT
J gene: TRBJ1-2; D gene: -; clone size: -; V gene: TRBV19; CDR3 protein: CASEQGPYGYTF; CDR3 DNA: TGTGCCAGTGAACAGGGACCCTATGGCTACACCTTC
J gene: TRBJ2-2; D gene: TRBD1; clone size: -; V gene: TRBV5-6; CDR3 protein: CASSLLDRANTGELFF; CDR3 DNA: TGTGCCAGCAGCCTCCTCGACAGGGCAAACACCGGGGAGCTGTTTTTT
J gene: TRBJ1-1; D gene: -; clone size: -; V gene: TRBV28; CDR3 protein: CASSLADTEAFF; CDR3 DNA: TGTGCCAGCAGTTTGGCGGACACTGAAGCTTTCTTT
J gene: TRBJ2-6; D gene: -; clone size: -; V gene: TRBV9; CDR3 protein: CASSVAPGFGANVLTF; CDR3 DNA: TGTGCCAGCAGCGTAGCTCCAGGATTTGGGGCCAACGTCCTGACTTTC
J gene: TRBJ2-7; D gene: -; clone size: -; V gene: TRBV7-2; CDR3 protein: CASSYDRNYEQYF; CDR3 DNA: TGTGCCAGCAGCTATGACAGGAACTACGAGCAGTACTTC
J gene: TRBJ1-5; D gene: -; clone size: -; V gene: TRBV5-6; CDR3 protein: CASSSYDSLYSNQPQHF; CDR3 DNA: TGTGCCAGCAGCTCGTACGACAGCCTATATAGCAATCAGCCCCAGCATTTT
J gene: TRBJ1-2; D gene: -; clone size: -; V gene: TRBV30; CDR3 protein: CAWSPSGGRIYGYTF; CDR3 DNA: TGTGCCTGGAGCCCATCGGGGGGGAGGATCTATGGCTACACCTTC
J gene: TRBJ1-1; D gene: -; clone size: -; V gene: TRBV6-5; CDR3 protein: CASSYSWEWTEAFF; CDR3 DNA: TGTGCCAGCAGTTATAGCTGGGAGTGGACTGAAGCTTTCTTT
J gene: TRBJ2-1; D gene: TRBD2; clone size: -; V gene: TRBV3-1/TRBV3-2; CDR3 protein: CASSQDWSGGGPNEQFF; CDR3 DNA: TGTGCCAGCAGCCAAGATTGGAGCGGGGGGGGACCAAATGAGCAGTTCTTC
J gene: TRBJ2-3; D gene: -; clone size: -; V gene: TRBV2; CDR3 protein: CAGNREVATDTQYF; CDR3 DNA: TGTGCCGGCAACAGGGAAGTCGCCACAGATACGCAGTATTTT
J gene: TRBJ2-3; D gene: -; clone size: once; V gene: TRBV9; CDR3 protein: CASSPGLVPDTQYF; CDR3 DNA: TGTGCCAGCAGCCCGGGGTTAGTCCCAGATACGCAGTATTTT
J gene: TRBJ2-7; D gene: TRBD2; clone size: -; V gene: TRBV4-1; CDR3 protein: CASSSTSGATYEQYF; CDR3 DNA: TGCGCCAGCAGCTCCACTAGCGGGGCGACCTACGAGCAGTACTTC
J gene: TRBJ1-3; D gene: TRBD1; clone size: -; V gene: TRBV9; CDR3 protein: CASSVGWNRGSGNTIYF; CDR3 DNA: TGTGCCAGCAGCGTAGGGTGGAACAGGGGCTCTGGAAACACCATATATTTT
J gene: TRBJ1-6; D gene: -; clone size: -; V gene: TRBV6-5; CDR3 protein: CASSLNREMASPLHF; CDR3 DNA: TGTGCCAGCAGTTTAAACAGGGAGATGGCATCACCCCTCCACTTT
J gene: TRBJ1-6; D gene: -; clone size: -; V gene: TRBV6-5; CDR3 protein: CASRASGQINSPLHF; CDR3 DNA: TGTGCCAGCAGGGCTAGCGGGCAGATTAATTCACCCCTCCACTTT
J gene: TRBJ1-1; D gene: -; clone size: -; V gene: TRBV2; CDR3 protein: CASMSAEAFF; CDR3 DNA: TGTGCCAGCATGAGCGCTGAAGCTTTCTTT
J gene: TRBJ2-5; D gene: -; clone size: -; V gene: TRBV28; CDR3 protein: CASSQRTVETQYF; CDR3 DNA: TGTGCCAGCAGTCAACGGACAGTTGAGACCCAGTACTTC
J gene: TRBJ2-5; D gene: TRBD2; clone size: -; V gene: TRBV29-1; CDR3 protein: CSVEAPRLAGGTQYF; CDR3 DNA: TGCAGCGTTGAAGCTCCCAGGCTAGCGGGGGGGACCCAGTACTTC
J gene: TRBJ1-6; D gene: TRBD1; clone size: -; V gene: TRBV3-1/TRBV3-2; CDR3 protein: CASSPQGAQVTLHF; CDR3 DNA: TGTGCCAGCAGCCCGCAGGGGGCCCAGGTCACCCTCCACTTT
J gene: TRBJ1-3; D gene: -; clone size: -; V gene: TRBV28; CDR3 protein: CASIRSLGNSGNTIYF; CDR3 DNA: TGTGCCAGCATCCGGTCCCTCGGGAACTCTGGAAACACCATATATTTT
J gene: TRBJ1-1; D gene: -; clone size: -; V gene: TRBV28; CDR3 protein: CACRTNLETEAFF; CDR3 DNA: TGTGCCTGCCGGACAAACCTAGAGACTGAAGCTTTCTTT
J gene: TRBJ1-1; D gene: -; clone size: -; V gene: TRBV4-1; CDR3 protein: CASSQVAGPATEAFF; CDR3 DNA: TGCGCCAGCAGCCAAGTGGCGGGCCCGGCCACTGAAGCTTTCTTT
J gene: TRBJ1-3; D gene: -; clone size: -; V gene: TRBV4-2; CDR3 protein: CASSPTGIGNTIYF; CDR3 DNA: TGTGCCAGCAGCCCTACAGGGATTGGAAACACCATATATTTT
J gene: TRBJ1-1; D gene: TRBD1; clone size: -; V gene: TRBV7-9; CDR3 protein: CASSPRGRTEAFF; CDR3 DNA: TGTGCCAGCAGCCCCAGGGGGCGCACTGAAGCTTTCTTT